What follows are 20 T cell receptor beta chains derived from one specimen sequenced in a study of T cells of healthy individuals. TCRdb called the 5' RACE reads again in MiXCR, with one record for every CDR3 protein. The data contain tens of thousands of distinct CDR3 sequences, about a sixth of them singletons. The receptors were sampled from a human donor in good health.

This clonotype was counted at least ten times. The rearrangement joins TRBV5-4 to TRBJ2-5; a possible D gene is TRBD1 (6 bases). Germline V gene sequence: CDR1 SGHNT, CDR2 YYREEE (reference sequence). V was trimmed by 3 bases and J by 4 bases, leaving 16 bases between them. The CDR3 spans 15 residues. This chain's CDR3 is CASSSGAGAGETQYF. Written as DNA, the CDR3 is TGTGCCAGCAGCTCTGGGGCAGGGGCGGGAGAGACCCAGTACTTC.

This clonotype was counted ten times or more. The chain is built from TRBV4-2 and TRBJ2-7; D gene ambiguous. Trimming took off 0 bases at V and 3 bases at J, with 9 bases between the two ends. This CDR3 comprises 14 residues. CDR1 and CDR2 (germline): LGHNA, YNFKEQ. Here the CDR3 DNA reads TGTGCCAGCAGCCAAGAATTTGGGTACTACGAGCAGTACTTC. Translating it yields CASSQEFGYYEQYF.

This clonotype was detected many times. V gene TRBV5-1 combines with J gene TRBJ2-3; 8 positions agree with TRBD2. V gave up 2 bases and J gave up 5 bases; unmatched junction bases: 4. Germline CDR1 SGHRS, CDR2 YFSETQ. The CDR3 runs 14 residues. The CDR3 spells CASSLTGGQDTQYF. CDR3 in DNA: TGCGCCAGCAGCTTAACGGGGGGGCAAGATACGCAGTATTTT.

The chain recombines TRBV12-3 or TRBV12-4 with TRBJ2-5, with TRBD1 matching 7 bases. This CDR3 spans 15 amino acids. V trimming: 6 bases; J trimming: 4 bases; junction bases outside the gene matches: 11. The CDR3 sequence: CASSPGTASGETQYF. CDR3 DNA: TGTGCCAGCAGCCCAGGGACAGCCTCGGGAGAGACCCAGTACTTC.

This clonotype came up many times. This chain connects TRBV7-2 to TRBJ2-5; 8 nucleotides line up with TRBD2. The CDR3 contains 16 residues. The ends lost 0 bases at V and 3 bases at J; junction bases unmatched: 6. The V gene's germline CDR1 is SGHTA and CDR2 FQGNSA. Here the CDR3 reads CASSLAGGGTKETQYF. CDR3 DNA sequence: TGTGCCAGCAGCTTAGCGGGCGGGGGGACCAAAGAGACCCAGTACTTC.

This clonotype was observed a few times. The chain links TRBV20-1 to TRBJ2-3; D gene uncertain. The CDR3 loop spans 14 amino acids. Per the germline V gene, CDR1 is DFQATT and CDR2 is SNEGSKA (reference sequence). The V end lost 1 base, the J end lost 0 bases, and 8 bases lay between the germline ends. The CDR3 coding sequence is TGCAGTGCTAGAGTCCCAGACAGCACAGATACGCAGTATTTT. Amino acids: CSARVPDSTDTQYF.

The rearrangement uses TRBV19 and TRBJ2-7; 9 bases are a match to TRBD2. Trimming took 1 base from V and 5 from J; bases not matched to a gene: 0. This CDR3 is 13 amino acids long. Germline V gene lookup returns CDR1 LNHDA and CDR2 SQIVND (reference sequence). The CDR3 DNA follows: TGTGCCAGTAGTATAGGACTAGCGGACGAGCAGTACTTC. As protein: CASSIGLADEQYF.

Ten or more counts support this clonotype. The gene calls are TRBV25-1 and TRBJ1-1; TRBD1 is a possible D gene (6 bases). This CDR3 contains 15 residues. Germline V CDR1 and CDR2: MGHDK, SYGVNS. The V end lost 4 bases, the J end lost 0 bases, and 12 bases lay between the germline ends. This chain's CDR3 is CASSVGRTVNTEAFF. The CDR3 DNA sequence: TGTGCCAGCAGTGTTGGCCGGACAGTGAACACTGAAGCTTTCTTT.

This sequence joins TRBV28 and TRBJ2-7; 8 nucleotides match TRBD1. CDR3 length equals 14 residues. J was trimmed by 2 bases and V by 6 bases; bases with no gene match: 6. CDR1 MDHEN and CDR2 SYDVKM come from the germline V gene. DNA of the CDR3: TGTGCCAGCAGGACAACGGGACAGGCCTACGAGCAGTACTTC. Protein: CASRTTGQAYEQYF.

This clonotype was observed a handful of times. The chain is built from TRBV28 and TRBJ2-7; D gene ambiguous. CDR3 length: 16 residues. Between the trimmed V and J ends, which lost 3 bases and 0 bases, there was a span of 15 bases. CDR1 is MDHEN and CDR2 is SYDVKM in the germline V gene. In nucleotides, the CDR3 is TGTGCCAGCAGTTTCGGTGGGGAACGAGACTCCTACGAGCAGTACTTC. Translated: CASSFGGERDSYEQYF.

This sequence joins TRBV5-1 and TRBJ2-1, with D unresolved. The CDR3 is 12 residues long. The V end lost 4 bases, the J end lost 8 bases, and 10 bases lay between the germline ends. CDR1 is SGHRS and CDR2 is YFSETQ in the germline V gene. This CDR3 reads CASSPLGDEQFF. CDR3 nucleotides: TGCGCCAGCAGCCCCCTTGGGGATGAGCAGTTCTTC.

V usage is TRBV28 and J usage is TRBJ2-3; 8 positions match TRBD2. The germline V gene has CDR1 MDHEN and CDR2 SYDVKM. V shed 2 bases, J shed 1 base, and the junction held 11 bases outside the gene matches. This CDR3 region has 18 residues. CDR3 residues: CASSLGASGLSRTDTQYF. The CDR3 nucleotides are TGTGCCAGCAGTTTAGGGGCTAGCGGGCTTTCCCGCACAGATACGCAGTATTTT. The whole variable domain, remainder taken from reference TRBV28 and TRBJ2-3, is DVKVTQSSRYLVKRTGEKVFLECVQDMDHENMFWYRQDPGLGLRLIYFSYDVKMKEKGDIPEGYSVSREKKERFSLILESASTNQTSMYLCASSLGASGLSRTDTQYFGPGTRLTVL.

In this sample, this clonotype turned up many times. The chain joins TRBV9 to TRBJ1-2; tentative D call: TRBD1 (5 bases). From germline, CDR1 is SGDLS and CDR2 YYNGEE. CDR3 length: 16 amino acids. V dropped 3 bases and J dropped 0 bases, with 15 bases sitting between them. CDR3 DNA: TGTGCCAGCAGCGGGGCCTCCCCGGGGGCTAACTATGGCTACACCTTC. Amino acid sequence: CASSGASPGANYGYTF.

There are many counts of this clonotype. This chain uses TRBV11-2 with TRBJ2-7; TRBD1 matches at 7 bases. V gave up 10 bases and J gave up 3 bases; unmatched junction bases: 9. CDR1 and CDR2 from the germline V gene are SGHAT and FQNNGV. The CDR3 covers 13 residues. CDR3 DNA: TGTGCCATCACAGACAGGGATCACTACGAGCAGTACTTC. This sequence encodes CAITDRDHYEQYF.

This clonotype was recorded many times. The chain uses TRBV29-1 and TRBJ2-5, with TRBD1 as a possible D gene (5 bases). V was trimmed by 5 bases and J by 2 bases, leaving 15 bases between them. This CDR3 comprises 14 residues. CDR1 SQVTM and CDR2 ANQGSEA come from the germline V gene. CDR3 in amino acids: CSVRGRVSQETQYF. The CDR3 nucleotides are TGCAGCGTTAGGGGCCGAGTGTCACAAGAGACCCAGTACTTC.

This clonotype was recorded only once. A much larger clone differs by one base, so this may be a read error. CDR3: CASCPPATTYEQYF. The DNA for the CDR3 is TGTGCCAGCTGCCCTCCGGCAACCACCTACGAGCAGTACTTC. The rearrangement links TRBV27 to TRBJ2-7; D remains ambiguous. CDR1 and CDR2 from the germline V gene are MNHEY and SMNVEV (reference sequence). Trimming cost V 8 bases and J 2 bases, with 16 bases left between them. The CDR3 runs to 14 residues.

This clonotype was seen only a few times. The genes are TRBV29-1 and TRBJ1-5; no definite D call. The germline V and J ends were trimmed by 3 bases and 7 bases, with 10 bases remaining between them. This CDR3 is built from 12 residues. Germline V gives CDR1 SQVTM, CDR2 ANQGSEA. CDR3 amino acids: CSVEVPGQPQHF. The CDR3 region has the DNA TGCAGCGTTGAGGTCCCGGGGCAGCCCCAGCATTTT.

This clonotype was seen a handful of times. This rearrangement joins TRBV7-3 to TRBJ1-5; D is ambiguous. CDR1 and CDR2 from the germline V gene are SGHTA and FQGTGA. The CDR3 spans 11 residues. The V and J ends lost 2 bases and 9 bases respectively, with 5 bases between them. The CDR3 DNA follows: TGTGCCAGCAGCTTAGAGACGCCCCAGCATTTT. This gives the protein CASSLETPQHF.

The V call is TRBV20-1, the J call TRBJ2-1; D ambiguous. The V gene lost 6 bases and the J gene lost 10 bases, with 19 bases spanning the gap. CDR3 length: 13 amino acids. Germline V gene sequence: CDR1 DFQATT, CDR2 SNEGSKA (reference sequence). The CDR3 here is CSAKRYGKMEQFF. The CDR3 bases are TGCAGTGCCAAGCGCTACGGAAAGATGGAGCAGTTCTTC.

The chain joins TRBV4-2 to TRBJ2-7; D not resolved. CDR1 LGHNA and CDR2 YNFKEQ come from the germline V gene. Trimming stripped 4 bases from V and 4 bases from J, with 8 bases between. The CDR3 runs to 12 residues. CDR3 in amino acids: CASSPTSYEQYF. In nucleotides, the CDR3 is TGTGCCAGCAGCCCTACCTCTTACGAGCAGTACTTC.